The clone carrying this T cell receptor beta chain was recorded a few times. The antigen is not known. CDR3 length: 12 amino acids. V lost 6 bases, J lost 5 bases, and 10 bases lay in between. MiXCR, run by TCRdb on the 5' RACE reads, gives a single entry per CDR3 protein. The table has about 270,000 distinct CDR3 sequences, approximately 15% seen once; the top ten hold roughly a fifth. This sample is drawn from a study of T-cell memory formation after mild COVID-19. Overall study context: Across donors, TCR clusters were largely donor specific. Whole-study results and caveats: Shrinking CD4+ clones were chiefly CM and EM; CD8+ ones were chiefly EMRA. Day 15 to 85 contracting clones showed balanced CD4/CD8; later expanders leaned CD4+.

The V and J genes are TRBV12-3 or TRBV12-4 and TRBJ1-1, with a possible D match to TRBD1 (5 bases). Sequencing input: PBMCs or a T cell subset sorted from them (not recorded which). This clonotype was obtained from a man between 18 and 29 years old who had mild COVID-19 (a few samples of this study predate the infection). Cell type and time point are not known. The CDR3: CASRNRITEAFF. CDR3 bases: TGTGCCAGCAGAAACAGGATTACTGAAGCTTTCTTT.